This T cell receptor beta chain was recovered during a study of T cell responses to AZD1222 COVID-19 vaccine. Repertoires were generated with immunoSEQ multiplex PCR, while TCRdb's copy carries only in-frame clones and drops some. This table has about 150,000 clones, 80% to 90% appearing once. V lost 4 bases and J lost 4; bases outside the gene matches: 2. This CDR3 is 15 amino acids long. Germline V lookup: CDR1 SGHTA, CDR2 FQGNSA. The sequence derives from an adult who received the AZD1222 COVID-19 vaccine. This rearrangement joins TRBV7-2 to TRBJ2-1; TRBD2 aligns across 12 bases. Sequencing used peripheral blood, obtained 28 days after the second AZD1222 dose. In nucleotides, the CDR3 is TGTGCCAGCAGCTCTAGCGGGAGGGCTTACAATGAGCAGTTCTTC. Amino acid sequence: CASSSSGRAYNEQFF.